These 10 T cell receptor beta chains share one sample of origin, sequenced in a study of cytomegalovirus exposure and HLA in healthy donors listed by TCRdb under 2017. The receptor library was made with the immunoSEQ multiplex PCR assay. For the multiplex PCR, a mixture combining 60 forward primers for TCR Vbeta segments and 13 reverse primers for TCR Jbeta segments was used. TCRdb retrieved this table from immuneACCESS and kept in-frame rearrangements only. Not all clones are present; in checked studies, unresolved V genes account for under half, and no reason is known for the remainder. The sample profile shows about 88,000 clones; just under 90% of them were found once. The top ten hold around 2.5% of the sample. The material sequenced was PBMCs. Every receptor here comes from a man aged 18 to 29 in good health and CMV-seronegative.

The chain couples TRBV6-5 to TRBJ2-5; 9 positions match TRBD1. The CDR3 is 15 residues long. Germline V CDR1 and CDR2: MNHEY, SVGAGI. The J segment lost 5 bases and the V segment lost 1 base, leaving 5 bases of the junction unmatched. The CDR3 coding sequence is TGTGCCAGCAGTTACTGGGGACAGGGAAGGGAGACCCAGTACTTC. This translates into CASSYWGQGRETQYF.

This clone was seen a handful of times. Here the CDR3 reads CSVLAYSRTGAEQYF. The CDR3 DNA reads as TGCAGCGTTCTGGCCTACTCAAGGACAGGGGCCGAGCAGTACTTC. The J gene is TRBJ2-7, the V gene TRBV29-1; TRBD1 agrees at 9 bases. CDR1 and CDR2 from the germline V gene are SQVTM and ANQGSEA. There are 15 residues in the CDR3. V was pared by 5 bases and J by 6 bases, with 14 bases of the junction left unmatched.

The chain's CDR3 is CASSQTSGSGELFF. CDR3 sequence (DNA): TGTGCCAGCAGCCAAACTAGCGGGAGTGGGGAGCTGTTTTTT. The rearrangement uses TRBV7-2 and TRBJ2-2, with 11 bases lining up with TRBD2. The CDR3 is 14 amino acids. The V gene end was trimmed by 5 bases and the J gene end by 8 bases; junction bases not matched to a gene: 4. Germline-derived CDR1 and CDR2 are SGHTA and FQGNSA.

V is TRBV19 and J is TRBJ2-5; 10 nucleotides agree with TRBD2. CDR1 is LNHDA and CDR2 is SQIVND in the germline V gene (reference sequence). The CDR3 loop spans 17 amino acids. V shed 3 bases and J 4 bases; nucleotides not matched to a gene: 11. CDR3 coding DNA: TGTGCCAGTAGTATCAGGCTAGCGGGAGCCCCGCGAGAGACCCAGTACTTC. It is translated as CASSIRLAGAPRETQYF.

The chain is built from TRBV19 and TRBJ2-7; D is ambiguous. Per germline, CDR1 LNHDA and CDR2 SQIVND (reference sequence). Between the trimmed V and J ends, which lost 4 bases and 0 bases, there was a span of 10 bases. CDR3 length: 14 amino acids. Here the CDR3 DNA reads TGTGCCAGTAGTACCGAGGTCAACTCCTACGAGCAGTACTTC. Protein product: CASSTEVNSYEQYF.

This clone occurred a few times. This sequence joins TRBV28 and TRBJ2-7; perhaps TRBD2 as D (5 bases). With 10 bases removed from V and 7 bases from J, the gap between germline ends came to 14 bases. The length of the CDR3 is 11 residues. Per the germline V gene, CDR1 is MDHEN and CDR2 is SYDVKM. The CDR3 sequence: CATQPGREQYF. In DNA form, the CDR3 reads TGTGCCACCCAGCCGGGAAGGGAGCAGTACTTC.

J is TRBJ1-6 and V is TRBV7-2, with 7 bases lining up with TRBD1. The junction had 10 bases not matched to a gene; V was cut back by 5 bases and J by 3 bases. Germline V gene sequence: CDR1 SGHTA, CDR2 FQGNSA. CDR3 length: 17 amino acids. Here the CDR3 DNA reads TGTGCCAGCAGCCGGTCCCCACGACAGGGCTATAATTCACCCCTCCACTTT. Protein product: CASSRSPRQGYNSPLHF. Full variable domain (rest looked up from reference TRBV7-2 and TRBJ1-6): GAGVSQSPSNKVTEKGKDVELRCDPISGHTALYWYRQSLGQGLEFLIYFQGNSAPDKSGLPSDRFSAERTGGSVSTLTIQRTQQEDSAVYLCASSRSPRQGYNSPLHFGNGTRLTVT.

V gene TRBV4-3 combines with J gene TRBJ2-7, with 9 bases aligning to TRBD1. The CDR3 contains 16 residues. CDR1 LGHNA and CDR2 YSLEER come from the germline V gene. The trim removed 0 bases at V and 5 bases at J, leaving 8 bases unmatched. CDR3: CASSQDLGTGSDEQYF. For the CDR3, the DNA is TGCGCCAGCAGCCAAGATCTAGGGACAGGGTCAGACGAGCAGTACTTC.

The gene calls are TRBV6-5 and TRBJ2-7; 10 bases match TRBD1. The CDR3 contains 14 residues. In germline, CDR1 is MNHEY, CDR2 SVGAGI. V lost 6 bases to trimming and J lost 5 bases; unmatched junction nucleotides: 7. CDR3 residues: CASRRGTGVHEQYF. DNA of the CDR3: TGTGCCAGCAGGCGGGGGACAGGGGTTCACGAGCAGTACTTC.

This chain links TRBV29-1 with TRBJ2-7; possible D gene TRBD1, 6 bases. The V gene's germline CDR1 is SQVTM and CDR2 ANQGSEA. V dropped 6 bases and J dropped 2 bases, with 14 bases sitting between them. The CDR3 extends over 13 amino acids. CDR3 sequence reads: CSVGQVATYEQYF. The DNA for the CDR3 is TGCAGCGTGGGACAAGTAGCAACCTACGAGCAGTACTTC.